The rows below give T cell receptor beta chains drawn from one sample of a study of blood T cells in healthy people across ages. One entry per CDR3 protein, called by TCRdb with MiXCR from the 5' RACE reads. The sample has just under 900,000 distinct CDR3 sequences; 29% are singletons. Material for sequencing was blood. Receptors were obtained from a woman older than 75 in good health. Each CDR3 is given with its conserved first and last residue. D genes are given only for firm matches. Not every row has a clone size; where given, it reads once, few, many or a size class.

cdr3_aa: CAGSNLARETQYF
cdr3_nt: TGTGCCGGCAGCAATCTAGCGCGGGAGACCCAGTACTTC
j_call: TRBJ2-5
clone_size: NA
cdr3_length: 13
v_call: TRBV7-2
d_call: NA

cdr3_aa: CASSSEPTGELFF
cdr3_nt: TGCGCCAGCAGTTCAGAACCCACCGGGGAGCTGTTTTTT
j_call: TRBJ2-2
clone_size: NA
cdr3_length: 13
v_call: TRBV5-1
d_call: NA

cdr3_aa: CASRMKSNQPQHF
cdr3_nt: TGTGCCAGCAGGATGAAGAGCAATCAGCCCCAGCATTTT
j_call: TRBJ1-5
clone_size: NA
cdr3_length: 13
v_call: TRBV6-5
d_call: NA

cdr3_aa: CASSRDRVGDTGELFF
cdr3_nt: TGCGCCAGCAGCAGGGACAGGGTCGGTGACACCGGGGAGCTGTTTTTT
j_call: TRBJ2-2
clone_size: NA
cdr3_length: 16
v_call: TRBV5-1
d_call: TRBD1

cdr3_aa: CASSRFGPGQPQHF
cdr3_nt: TGTGCCAGCAGCCGATTTGGTCCCGGCCAGCCCCAGCATTTT
j_call: TRBJ1-5
clone_size: few
cdr3_length: 14
v_call: TRBV3-1
d_call: NA

cdr3_aa: CASSLEVGSSGNTVYF
cdr3_nt: TGTGCCAGCAGCTTAGAGGTCGGTAGCTCTGGAAACACCGTATATTTT
j_call: TRBJ1-3
clone_size: once
cdr3_length: 16
v_call: TRBV7-9
d_call: NA

cdr3_aa: CAPQSRGISGNTIYF
cdr3_nt: TGTGCCCCCCAGAGCAGGGGGATCTCTGGAAACACCATATATTTT
j_call: TRBJ1-3
clone_size: NA
cdr3_length: 15
v_call: TRBV6-2/TRBV6-3
d_call: TRBD1

cdr3_aa: CSAGRDRGPYNEQFF
cdr3_nt: TGCAGTGCCGGCCGAGACAGGGGCCCCTACAATGAGCAGTTCTTC
j_call: TRBJ2-1
clone_size: many
cdr3_length: 15
v_call: TRBV20-1
d_call: TRBD1

cdr3_aa: CASSAPQGRNTEAFF
cdr3_nt: TGTGCCAGCAGCGCACCGCAGGGTAGAAACACTGAAGCTTTCTTT
j_call: TRBJ1-1
clone_size: NA
cdr3_length: 15
v_call: TRBV7-9
d_call: NA

cdr3_aa: CSASRGQGAWDEQFF
cdr3_nt: TGCAGTGCATCACGGGGACAGGGGGCTTGGGATGAGCAGTTCTTC
j_call: TRBJ2-1
clone_size: NA
cdr3_length: 15
v_call: TRBV20-1
d_call: TRBD1